Listed here are 5 T cell receptor beta chains from one sample, sequenced in a study of T cells in Graves' hyperthyroidism and ophthalmopathy (dated by TCRdb to between 2018 and 2021). Libraries were prepared through multiplex PCR. The reads were generated on an Illumina HiSeq 2000. TCR beta CDR3 regions were amplified from RNA transcripts. The first round of RT-PCR for the TCR CDR3 was performed with the HTBI primer set and the Qiagen OneStep RT-PCR kit. TCRdb reprocessed the public reads (quality trimming at Q25 with fastp, clone calling with MiXCR) and kept in-frame beta chains. Entries that share a CDR3 protein sequence are merged under the most common genes and DNA. Present in this sample are fewer than 350,000 distinct CDR3 sequences, 13% to 15% of which were seen just once. Jointly, the top ten make up 30% of the sample. Sample: blood. The receptors stem from a woman between 45 and 60 years old with Graves' hyperthyroidism that later progressed to Graves' ophthalmopathy.

This clonotype was detected many times. The CDR3 coding sequence is TGTGCCAGCAGCTTAGAGGTCAGGGGGAACACCGGGGAGCTGTTTTTT. It translates to CASSLEVRGNTGELFF. The V and J genes are TRBV7-8 and TRBJ2-2; tentatively, D is TRBD1 (6 bases). The germline V gene encodes CDR1 SGHVS and CDR2 FQNEAQ. V was shortened by 1 base and J by 1 base, with 10 bases between the two germline ends. CDR3 length equals 16 residues. Looking up the rest from reference TRBV7-8 and TRBJ2-2 gives the full variable domain: GAGVSQSPRYKVAKRGQDVALRCDPISGHVSLFWYQQALGQGPEFLTYFQNEAQLDKSGLPSDRFFAERPEGSVSTLKIQRTQQEDSAVYLCASSLEVRGNTGELFFGEGSRLTVL.

This clonotype was detected ten times or more. The rearrangement joins TRBV13 to TRBJ2-7; unclear D gene. Germline lookup yields CDR1 PRHDT and CDR2 FYEKMQ (reference sequence). This CDR3 is built from 16 residues. V was trimmed by 5 bases and J by 0 bases, leaving 17 bases between them. CDR3 region: CASSPRSRALSYEQYF. DNA of the CDR3: TGTGCCAGCAGCCCAAGGAGTCGGGCGCTCTCCTACGAGCAGTACTTC.

Many counts were recorded for this clonotype. The V gene is TRBV27, the J gene TRBJ2-3; 7 bases agree with TRBD1. The germline CDR1 and CDR2 sequences are MNHEY and SMNVEV (reference sequence). V shed 2 bases, J shed 1 base, and the junction held 3 bases outside the gene matches. The CDR3 is 15 residues long. CDR3 amino acids: CASSLEDRGTDTQYF. Written as DNA, the CDR3 is TGTGCCAGCAGTTTAGAAGACAGGGGCACAGATACGCAGTATTTT.

This clonotype was seen repeatedly, ten times or more. V and J are TRBV19 and TRBJ2-1; unclear D gene. CDR3 size: 18 residues. Germline loops: CDR1 LNHDA, CDR2 SQIVND (reference sequence). V shed 3 bases and J shed 0 bases, with 18 bases lying between them. The CDR3 coding sequence is TGTGCCAGTAGTATCCGGCTTATAGGCTACAGCTCCTACAATGAGCAGTTCTTC. Translating gives CASSIRLIGYSSYNEQFF.

This clonotype showed up just a few times. The rearrangement joins TRBV4-1 to TRBJ1-2; no clear D. The CDR3 runs 15 residues. The germline V and J ends were trimmed by 1 base and 1 base, with 10 bases remaining between them. Germline values: CDR1 MGHRA, CDR2 YSYEKL. CDR3 amino acids: CASSQGVRNNYGYTF. DNA for the CDR3: TGCGCCAGCAGCCAAGGGGTCAGGAATAACTATGGCTACACCTTC.